This T cell receptor (beta chain) was recorded in a study of blood T cells in healthy people across ages. Primed by a sample-barcoded 5' primer and a J-beta primer mix, a second PCR proceeded for 7 to 11 cycles. TCRdb re-analysed the 5' RACE reads in MiXCR, keeping a single row per CDR3 protein. The data contain approximately 1.5 million distinct CDR3 sequences, 30% to 40% of them singletons. Sequencing was carried out using blood. This clonotype originated in a woman in her twenties or thirties in good health.

The CDR3 sequence is CASSSLPGVSASTDTQYF. The CDR3 region has the DNA TGTGCCAGCAGCTCTCTGCCGGGGGTTTCCGCTAGCACAGATACGCAGTATTTT. The genes are TRBV7-3 and TRBJ2-3; D may be TRBD2 (6 bases). In germline, CDR1 is SGHTA, CDR2 FQGTGA. The CDR3 sequence is 18 residues long. The germline V and J ends were trimmed by 4 bases and 0 bases, with 20 bases remaining between them.